These T cell receptor beta chains were read from a single sample in a study of T cell changes during pregnancy in multiple sclerosis. The data were produced by immunoSEQ multiplex PCR, yet TCRdb's version contains in-frame clones alone and is incomplete. The sample records 55,000 or so clones, over 80% being singletons. The sample consisted of CD4+ T cells from peripheral blood mononuclear cells, taken after pregnancy. Source of these receptors: a female donor with multiple sclerosis, enrolled in a pregnancy study. Both conserved end residues are part of each CDR3. The D gene is left open where the match is weak. Part of the rows lack a size; the others show once, few, many or a class for expanded clones.

TRBV10-3	TRBJ2-2	.	.	TGTGCCATCAGTGAGTCACCAGGGCCGAACACCGGGGAGCTGTTTTTT	CAISESPGPNTGELFF
TRBV19	TRBJ1-5	.	.	TGTGCCAGTAGTATGCCCCGGTCGGGCGGGCGAGGTCAGCCCCAGCATTTT	CASSMPRSGGRGQPQHF
TRBV13	TRBJ1-1	.	TRBD1	TGTGCCAGCAGCTTAGGCCCCGGGACAGGGATTAGAACTGAAGCTTTCTTT	CASSLGPGTGIRTEAFF
TRBV7-2	TRBJ2-5	.	TRBD2	TGTGCCAGCAGCTTAGCGAGGACTAGCGGCCAAGAGACCCAGTACTTC	CASSLARTSGQETQYF
TRBV30	TRBJ2-5	once	.	TGTGCCTGGATGGCCAGGTTTAACCAAGAGACCCAGTACTTC	CAWMARFNQETQYF
TRBV6-5	TRBJ1-3	.	.	TGTGCCAGCAGTTACCGGGGCTCTGGAAACACCATATATTTT	CASSYRGSGNTIYF
TRBV7-3	TRBJ2-5	.	TRBD2	TGTGCCAGCAGTCCTACTAGCGGGGGGGCAGAGACCCAGTACTTC	CASSPTSGGAETQYF
TRBV5-6	TRBJ1-2	.	.	TGTGCCAGCAGCTTGGATGGCAGGGTCGACTATGGCTACACCTTC	CASSLDGRVDYGYTF
TRBV4-2	TRBJ2-7	few	.	TGTGCCAGCAGCCAAGAACTTCTCTCCTACGAGCAGTACTTC	CASSQELLSYEQYF
TRBV4-2	TRBJ2-7	.	TRBD2	TGTGCCAGCAGCCAAGTTTGGCTAGCGGGGGGTGACGAGCAGTACTTC	CASSQVWLAGGDEQYF
TRBV9	TRBJ1-1	.	.	TGTGCCAGCAGCGTAGGTCCCTCGCCGTTAGGGGAGAACACTGAAGCTTTCTTT	CASSVGPSPLGENTEAFF